This T cell receptor beta chain was observed in a study of regulatory T cells in long-lasting Graves disease. Time point described: newly diagnosed GD, antithyroid drugs for less than 3 months. PBMCs were the source of the RNA used for TCR sequencing. In its sample, this clonotype was seen many times. Combining iRepertoire HTBI primers with Arm-PCR of CDR3 regions, the authors built TCR beta libraries. TCRdb re-called the multiplex PCR reads through MiXCR, storing one row per CDR3 protein. The sample records about 420,000 distinct CDR3 sequences, about a sixth being singletons. The CDR3 sequence is 19 residues long. Trimming at V came to 0 bases and at J to 4 bases, leaving 10 bases not matched to a gene. CDR1 is MNHEY and CDR2 is SVGAGI in the germline V gene. These same records also appear under a second study, on T cells in Graves' hyperthyroidism and ophthalmopathy.

The TCR was taken from a woman aged 18 to 35 with Graves disease. The source was peripheral blood mononuclear cells (PBMCs), collected at new diagnosis, from a patient treated with antithyroid drugs. The chain recombines TRBV6-5 with TRBJ2-6; 9 bases match TRBD2. The CDR3 loop reads CASSYSPPGLASGANVLTF. CDR3 sequence (DNA): TGTGCCAGCAGTTACTCTCCTCCGGGACTAGCTTCCGGGGCCAACGTCCTGACTTTC.